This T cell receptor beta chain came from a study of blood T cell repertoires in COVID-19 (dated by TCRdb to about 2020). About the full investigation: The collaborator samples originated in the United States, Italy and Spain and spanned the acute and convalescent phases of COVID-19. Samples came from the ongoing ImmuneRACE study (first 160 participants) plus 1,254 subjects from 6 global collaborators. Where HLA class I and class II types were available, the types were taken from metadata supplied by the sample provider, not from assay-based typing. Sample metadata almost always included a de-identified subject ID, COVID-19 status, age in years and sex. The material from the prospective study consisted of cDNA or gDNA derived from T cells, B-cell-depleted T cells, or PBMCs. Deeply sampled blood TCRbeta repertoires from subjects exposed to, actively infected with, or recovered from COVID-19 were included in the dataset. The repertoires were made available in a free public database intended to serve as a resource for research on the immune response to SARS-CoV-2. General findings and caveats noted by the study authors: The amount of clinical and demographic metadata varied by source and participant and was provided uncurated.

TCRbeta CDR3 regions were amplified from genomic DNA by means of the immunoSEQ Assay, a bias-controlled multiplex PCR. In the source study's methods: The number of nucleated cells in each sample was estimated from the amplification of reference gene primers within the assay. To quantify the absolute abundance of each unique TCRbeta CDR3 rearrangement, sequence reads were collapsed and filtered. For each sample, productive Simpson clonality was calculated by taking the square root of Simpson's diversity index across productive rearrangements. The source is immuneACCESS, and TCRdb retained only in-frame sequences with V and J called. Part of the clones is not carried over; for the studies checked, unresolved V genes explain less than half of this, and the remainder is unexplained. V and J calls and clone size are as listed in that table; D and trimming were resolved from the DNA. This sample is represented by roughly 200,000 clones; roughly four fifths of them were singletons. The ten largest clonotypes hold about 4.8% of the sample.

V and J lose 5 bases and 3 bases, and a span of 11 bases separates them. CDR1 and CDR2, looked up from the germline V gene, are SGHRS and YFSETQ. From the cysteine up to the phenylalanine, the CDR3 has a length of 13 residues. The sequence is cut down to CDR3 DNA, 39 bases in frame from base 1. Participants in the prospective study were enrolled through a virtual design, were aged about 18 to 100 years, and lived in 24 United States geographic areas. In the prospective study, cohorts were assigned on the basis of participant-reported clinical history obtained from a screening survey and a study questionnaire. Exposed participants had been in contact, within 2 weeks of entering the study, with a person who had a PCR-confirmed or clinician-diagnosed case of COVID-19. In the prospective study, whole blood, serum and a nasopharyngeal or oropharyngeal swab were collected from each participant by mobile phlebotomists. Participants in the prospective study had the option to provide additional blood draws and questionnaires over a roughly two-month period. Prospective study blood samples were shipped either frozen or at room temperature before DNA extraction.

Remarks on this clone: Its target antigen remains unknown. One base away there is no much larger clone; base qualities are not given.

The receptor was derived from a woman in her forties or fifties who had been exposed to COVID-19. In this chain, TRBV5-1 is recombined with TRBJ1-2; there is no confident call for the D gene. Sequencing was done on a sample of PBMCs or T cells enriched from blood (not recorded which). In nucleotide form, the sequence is TGCGCCAGCAGGCTGGCGGGTGACTATGGCTACACCTTC. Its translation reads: CASRLAGDYGYTF.